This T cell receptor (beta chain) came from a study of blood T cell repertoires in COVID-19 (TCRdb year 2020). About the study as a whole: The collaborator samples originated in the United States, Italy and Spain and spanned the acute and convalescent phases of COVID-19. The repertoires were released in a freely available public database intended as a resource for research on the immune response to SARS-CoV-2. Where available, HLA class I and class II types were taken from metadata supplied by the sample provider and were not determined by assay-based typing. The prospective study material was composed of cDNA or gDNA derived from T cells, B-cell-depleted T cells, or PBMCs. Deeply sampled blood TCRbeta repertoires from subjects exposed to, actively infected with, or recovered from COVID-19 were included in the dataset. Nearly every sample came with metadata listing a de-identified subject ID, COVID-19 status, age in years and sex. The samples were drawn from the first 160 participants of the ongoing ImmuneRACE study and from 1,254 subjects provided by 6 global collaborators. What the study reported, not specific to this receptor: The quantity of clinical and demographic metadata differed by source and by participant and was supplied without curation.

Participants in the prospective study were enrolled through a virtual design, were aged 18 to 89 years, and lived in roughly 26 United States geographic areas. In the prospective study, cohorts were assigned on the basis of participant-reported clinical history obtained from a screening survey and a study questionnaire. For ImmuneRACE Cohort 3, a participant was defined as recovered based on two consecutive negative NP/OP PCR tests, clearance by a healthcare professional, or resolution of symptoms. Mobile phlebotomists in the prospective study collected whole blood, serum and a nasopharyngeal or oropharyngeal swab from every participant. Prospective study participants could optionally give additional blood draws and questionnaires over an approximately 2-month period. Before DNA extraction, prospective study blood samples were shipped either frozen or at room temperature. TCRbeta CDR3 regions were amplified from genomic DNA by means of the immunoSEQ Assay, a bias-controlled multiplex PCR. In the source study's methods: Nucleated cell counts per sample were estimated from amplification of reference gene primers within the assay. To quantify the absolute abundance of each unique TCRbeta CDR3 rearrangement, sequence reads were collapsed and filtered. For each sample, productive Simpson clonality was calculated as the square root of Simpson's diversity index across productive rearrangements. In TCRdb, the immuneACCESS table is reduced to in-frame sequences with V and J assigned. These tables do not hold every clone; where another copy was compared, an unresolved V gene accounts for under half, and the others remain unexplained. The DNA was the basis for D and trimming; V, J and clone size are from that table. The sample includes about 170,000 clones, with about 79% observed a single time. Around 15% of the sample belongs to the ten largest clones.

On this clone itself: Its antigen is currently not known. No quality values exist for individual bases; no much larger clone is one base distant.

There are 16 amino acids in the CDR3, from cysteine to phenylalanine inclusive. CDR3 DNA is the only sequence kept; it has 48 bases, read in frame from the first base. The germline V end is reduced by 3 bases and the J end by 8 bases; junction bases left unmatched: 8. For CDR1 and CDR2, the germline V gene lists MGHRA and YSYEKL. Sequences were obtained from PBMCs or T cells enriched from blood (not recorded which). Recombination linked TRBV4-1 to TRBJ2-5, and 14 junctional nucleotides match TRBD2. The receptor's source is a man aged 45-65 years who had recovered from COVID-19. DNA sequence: TGCGCCAGCAGCCACCCCGGGGGACTAGCGGGGGCTACCCAGTACTTC. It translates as CASSHPGGLAGATQYF.